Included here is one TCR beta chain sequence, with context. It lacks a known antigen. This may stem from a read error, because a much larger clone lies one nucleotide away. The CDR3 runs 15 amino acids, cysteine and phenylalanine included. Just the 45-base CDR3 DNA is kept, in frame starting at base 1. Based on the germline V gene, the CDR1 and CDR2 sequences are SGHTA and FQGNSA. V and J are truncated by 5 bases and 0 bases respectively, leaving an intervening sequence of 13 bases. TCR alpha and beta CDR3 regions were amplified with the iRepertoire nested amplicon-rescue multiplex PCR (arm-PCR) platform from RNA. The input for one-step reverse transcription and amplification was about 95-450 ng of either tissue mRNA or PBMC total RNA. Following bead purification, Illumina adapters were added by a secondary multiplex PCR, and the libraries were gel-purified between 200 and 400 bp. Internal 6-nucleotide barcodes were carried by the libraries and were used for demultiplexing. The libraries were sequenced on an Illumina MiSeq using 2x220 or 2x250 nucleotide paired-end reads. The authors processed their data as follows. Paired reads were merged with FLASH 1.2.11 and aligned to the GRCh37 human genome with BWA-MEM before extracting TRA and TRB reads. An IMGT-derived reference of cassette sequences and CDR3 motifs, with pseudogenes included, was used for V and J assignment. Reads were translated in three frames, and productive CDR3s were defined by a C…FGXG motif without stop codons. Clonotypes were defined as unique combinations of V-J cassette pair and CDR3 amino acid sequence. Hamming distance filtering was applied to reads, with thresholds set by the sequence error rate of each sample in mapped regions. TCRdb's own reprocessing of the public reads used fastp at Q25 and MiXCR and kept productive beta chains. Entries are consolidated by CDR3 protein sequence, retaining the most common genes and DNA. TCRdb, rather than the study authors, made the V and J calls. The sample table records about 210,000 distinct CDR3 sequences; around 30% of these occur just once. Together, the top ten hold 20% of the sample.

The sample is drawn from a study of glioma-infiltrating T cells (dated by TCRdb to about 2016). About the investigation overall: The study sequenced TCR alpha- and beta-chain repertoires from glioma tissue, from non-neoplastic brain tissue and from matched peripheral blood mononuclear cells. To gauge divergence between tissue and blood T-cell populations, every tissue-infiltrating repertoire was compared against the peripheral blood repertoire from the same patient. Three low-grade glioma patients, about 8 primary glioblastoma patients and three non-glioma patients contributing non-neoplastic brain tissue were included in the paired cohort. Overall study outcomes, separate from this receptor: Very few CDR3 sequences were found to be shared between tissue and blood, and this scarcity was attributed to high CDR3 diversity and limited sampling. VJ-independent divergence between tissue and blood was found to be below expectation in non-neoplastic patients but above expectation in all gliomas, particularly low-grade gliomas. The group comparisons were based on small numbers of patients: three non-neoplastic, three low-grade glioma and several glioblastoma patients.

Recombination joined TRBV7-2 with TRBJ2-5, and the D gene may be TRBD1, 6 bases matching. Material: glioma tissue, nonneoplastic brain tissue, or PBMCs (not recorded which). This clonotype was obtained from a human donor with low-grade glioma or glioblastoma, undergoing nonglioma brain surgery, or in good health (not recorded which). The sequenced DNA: TGTGCCAGCAGCCCGGGACATATGTACCAAGAGACCCAGTACTTC. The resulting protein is CASSPGHMYQETQYF.